The sequence of this T cell receptor beta chain was determined in a study of post-analysis software for immune sequencing data. Looking at the study overall: The study covered relapsing-remitting, secondary progressive and progressive-relapsing courses of multiple sclerosis.

The CDR3 sequence is 15 residues long. The V gene end was trimmed by 3 bases and the J gene end by 6 bases; junction bases not matched to a gene: 11. Per germline, CDR1 GTSNPN and CDR2 SVGIG (reference sequence). As to this clonotype: Its antigen is still unknown.

Findings and caveats of the study: Higher frequency in patients than in controls was seen for a handful of TRBV segments, with TRBV5-6, TRBV5-1 and TRBV20-1 among them. Analysis by F measure revealed that same-batch samples clustered strongly together. Versus controls, multiple sclerosis patients showed significantly lower diversity (normalized Chao1).

Unique molecular identifiers featured in each of the TCR beta cDNA libraries. cDNA molecules numbering around 450,000 came from approximately 1 to 10 million T cells. TCRdb fed the PCR reads into MiXCR, producing one record per CDR3 protein. This table has hundreds of thousands of distinct CDR3 sequences, 44% appearing once. This TCR derives from a girl between 10 and 17 years old with multiple sclerosis. Material for sequencing was blood. The chain is built from TRBV30 and TRBJ2-1; TRBD2 agrees at 7 bases. CDR3: CAWSPLGLTFNEQFF. The CDR3 coding sequence is TGTGCCTGGAGCCCCTTGGGACTAACATTCAATGAGCAGTTCTTC.